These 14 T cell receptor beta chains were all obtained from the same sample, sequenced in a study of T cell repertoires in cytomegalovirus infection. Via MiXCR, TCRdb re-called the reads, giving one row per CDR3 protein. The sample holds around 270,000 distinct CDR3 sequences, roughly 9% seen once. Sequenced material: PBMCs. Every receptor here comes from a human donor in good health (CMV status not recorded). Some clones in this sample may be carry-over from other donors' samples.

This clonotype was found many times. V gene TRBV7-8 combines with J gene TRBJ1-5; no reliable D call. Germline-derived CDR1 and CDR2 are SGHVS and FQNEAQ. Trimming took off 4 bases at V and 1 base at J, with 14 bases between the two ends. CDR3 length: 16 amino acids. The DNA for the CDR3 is TGTGCCAGCAGCTCTAACGGGGTCCTAAGCAATCAGCCCCAGCATTTT. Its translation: CASSSNGVLSNQPQHF.

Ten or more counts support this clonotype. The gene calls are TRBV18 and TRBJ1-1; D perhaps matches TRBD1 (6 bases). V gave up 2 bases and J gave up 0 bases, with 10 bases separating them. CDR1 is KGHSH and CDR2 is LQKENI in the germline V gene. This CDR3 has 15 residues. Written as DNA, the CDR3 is TGTGCCAGCTCACCAACCGGACAGTTGAACACTGAAGCTTTCTTT. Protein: CASSPTGQLNTEAFF.

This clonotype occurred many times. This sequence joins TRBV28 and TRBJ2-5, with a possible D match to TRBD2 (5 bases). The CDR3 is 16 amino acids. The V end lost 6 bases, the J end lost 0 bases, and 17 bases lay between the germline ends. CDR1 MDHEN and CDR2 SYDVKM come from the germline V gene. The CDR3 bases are TGTGCCAGCAGACCGGACTTCCCGAATTACCAAGAGACCCAGTACTTC. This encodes CASRPDFPNYQETQYF.

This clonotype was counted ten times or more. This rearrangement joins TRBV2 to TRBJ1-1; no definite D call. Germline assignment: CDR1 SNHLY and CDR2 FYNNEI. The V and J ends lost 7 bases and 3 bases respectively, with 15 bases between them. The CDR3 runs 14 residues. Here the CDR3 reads CASNPRTHDTEAFF. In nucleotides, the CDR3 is TGTGCCAGCAACCCTCGGACCCACGACACTGAAGCTTTCTTT.

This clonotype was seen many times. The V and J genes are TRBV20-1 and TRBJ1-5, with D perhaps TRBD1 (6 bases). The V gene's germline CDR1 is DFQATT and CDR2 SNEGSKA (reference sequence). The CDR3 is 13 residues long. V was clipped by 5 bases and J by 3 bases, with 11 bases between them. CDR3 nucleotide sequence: TGCAGTGCTGTGGACAGATACAATCAGCCCCAGCATTTT. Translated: CSAVDRYNQPQHF.

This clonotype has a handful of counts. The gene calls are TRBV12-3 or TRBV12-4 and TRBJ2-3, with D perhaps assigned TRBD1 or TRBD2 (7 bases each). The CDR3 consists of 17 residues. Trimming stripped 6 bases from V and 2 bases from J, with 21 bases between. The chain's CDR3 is CASRSSGGGGATDTQYF. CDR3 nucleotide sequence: TGTGCCAGCAGATCTAGCGGAGGGGGCGGAGCCACAGATACGCAGTATTTT.

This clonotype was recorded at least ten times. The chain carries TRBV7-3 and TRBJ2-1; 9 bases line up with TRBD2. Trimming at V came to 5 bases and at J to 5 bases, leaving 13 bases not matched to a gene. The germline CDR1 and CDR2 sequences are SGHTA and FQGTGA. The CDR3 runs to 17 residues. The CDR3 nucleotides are TGTGCCAGCAGCCCCACTGGGCGGGGGGGAAGACACAATGAGCAGTTCTTC. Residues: CASSPTGRGGRHNEQFF. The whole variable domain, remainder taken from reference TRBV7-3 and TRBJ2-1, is GAGVSQTPSNKVTEKGKYVELRCDPISGHTALYWYRQSLGQGPEFLIYFQGTGAADDSGLPNDRFFAVRPEGSVSTLKIQRTERGDSAVYLCASSPTGRGGRHNEQFFGPGTRLTVL.

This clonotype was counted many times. The CDR3 DNA follows: TGTGCCAGCAGCTCCTATGTGCATGGGGGCGGGAGCAATCAGCCCCAGCATTTT. This gives the protein CASSSYVHGGGSNQPQHF. The chain carries TRBV7-2 and TRBJ1-5, with a possible D match to TRBD1 (6 bases). V was clipped by 4 bases and J by 1 base, with 20 bases between them. Germline-derived CDR1 and CDR2 are SGHTA and FQGNSA. CDR3 length: 18 residues.

The CDR3 nucleotides read TGCGCCAGCAGTCCCGAGGGGGTAAGGGAGCAGTACTTC. Translation gives CASSPEGVREQYF. The chain combines TRBV5-1 with TRBJ2-7; D is possibly TRBD1 (6 bases). There are 13 residues in the CDR3. Per germline, CDR1 SGHRS and CDR2 YFSETQ. Trimming removed 5 bases from V and 7 bases from J, with 16 bases in between.

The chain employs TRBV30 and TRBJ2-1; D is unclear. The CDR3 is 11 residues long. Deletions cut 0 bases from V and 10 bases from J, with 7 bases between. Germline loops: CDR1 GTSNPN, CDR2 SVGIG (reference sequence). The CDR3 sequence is CAWSVTWEQFF. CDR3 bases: TGTGCCTGGAGTGTAACGTGGGAGCAGTTCTTC.

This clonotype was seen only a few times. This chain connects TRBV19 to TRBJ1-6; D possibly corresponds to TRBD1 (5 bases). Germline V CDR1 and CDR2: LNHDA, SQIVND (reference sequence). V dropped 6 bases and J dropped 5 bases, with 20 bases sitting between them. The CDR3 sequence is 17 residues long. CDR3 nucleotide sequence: TGTGCCAGTAGGGGAGGAGGGACCACAAGGGATAATTCACCCCTCCACTTT. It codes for CASRGGGTTRDNSPLHF.

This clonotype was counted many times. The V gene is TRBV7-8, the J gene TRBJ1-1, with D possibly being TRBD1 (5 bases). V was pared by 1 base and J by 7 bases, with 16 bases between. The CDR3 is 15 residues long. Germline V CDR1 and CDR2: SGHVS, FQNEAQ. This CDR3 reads CASSLVTGVNIEAFF. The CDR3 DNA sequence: TGTGCCAGCAGCTTAGTTACAGGTGTTAATATTGAAGCTTTCTTT.

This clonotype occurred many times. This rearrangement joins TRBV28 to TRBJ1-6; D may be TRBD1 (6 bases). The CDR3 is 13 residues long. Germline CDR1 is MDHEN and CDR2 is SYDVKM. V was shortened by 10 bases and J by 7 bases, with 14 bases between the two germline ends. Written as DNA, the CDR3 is TGTGCCATCAGGGGTCCGGTAAATTCACCCCTCCACTTT. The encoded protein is CAIRGPVNSPLHF.

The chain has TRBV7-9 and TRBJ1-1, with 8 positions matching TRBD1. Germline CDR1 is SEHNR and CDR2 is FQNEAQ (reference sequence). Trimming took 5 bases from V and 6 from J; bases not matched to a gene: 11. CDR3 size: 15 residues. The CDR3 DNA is TGTGCCAGCAGCGAAAACAGGGGGGGAAGGGCTGAAGCTTTCTTT. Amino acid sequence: CASSENRGGRAEAFF.